What follows are 26 T cell receptor beta chains derived from one specimen sequenced in a study of a mutant IDH1 vaccine in newly diagnosed glioma. Which antigens these TCRs recognize remains unknown. Sample time point: week 47, end of study. Doses comprised 300 ug of mutant IDH1 20-mer peptide each, plus topical imiquimod. Assay used: immunoSEQ multiplex PCR; TCRdb lists only in-frame clones, some missing. The sample records about 56,000 clones, roughly 80% being singletons. The sequences come from PBMCs, collected from a glioma patient whose treatment included an IDH1 peptide vaccine. These receptors were collected from a man over 45 with glioma.

The rearrangement uses TRBV29-1 and TRBJ2-7; D ambiguous. The CDR3 spans 11 residues. Germline V gene data show CDR1 as SQVTM and CDR2 as ANQGSEA. Trimming shortened V by 5 bases and J by 2 bases, and 7 bases separated the two germline ends. In DNA form, the CDR3 reads TGCAGCGTTACCGACACCTACGAGCAGTACTTC. It encodes CSVTDTYEQYF.

The chain is built from TRBV9 and TRBJ2-5; D unclear. The length of the CDR3 is 11 residues. V was shortened by 4 bases and J by 3 bases, with 4 bases between the two germline ends. The germline V gene has CDR1 SGDLS and CDR2 YYNGEE. The CDR3 protein is CASSFEETQYF. CDR3 bases: TGTGCCAGCAGCTTTGAAGAGACCCAGTACTTC.

This clone was counted a few times. The genes are TRBV19 and TRBJ2-7, with D perhaps matching TRBD2 (5 bases). Germline-derived CDR1 and CDR2 are LNHDA and SQIVND (reference sequence). Deletions cut 1 base from V and 2 bases from J, with 9 bases between. The CDR3 totals 14 residues. The CDR3 loop reads CASSIGGPTYEQYF. CDR3 sequence (DNA): TGTGCCAGTAGTATAGGAGGGCCGACCTACGAGCAGTACTTC.

The gene calls are TRBV4-3 and TRBJ2-1; D ambiguous. Germline lookup yields CDR1 LGHNA and CDR2 YSLEER. This CDR3 comprises 13 residues. V lost 3 bases and J lost 10, with 13 bases in between. CDR3: CASSHSLGREQFF. The CDR3 DNA follows: TGCGCCAGCAGCCATTCCCTGGGCAGGGAGCAGTTCTTC.

The CDR3 DNA is TGTGCCAGTAGGATAAACAGGGGCAATCAGCCCCAGCATTTT. As protein: CASRINRGNQPQHF. The V gene is TRBV19, the J gene TRBJ1-5, with D perhaps matching TRBD1 (6 bases). The germline V gene encodes CDR1 LNHDA and CDR2 SQIVND (reference sequence). This CDR3 has 14 residues. Deletions cut 6 bases from V and 2 bases from J, with 11 bases between.

The chain couples TRBV9 to TRBJ2-2; 10 bases are a match to TRBD1. CDR3 size: 15 residues. Germline CDR1 SGDLS, CDR2 YYNGEE. The V segment lost 3 bases and the J segment 6 bases; nucleotides outside the gene matches: 5. DNA of the CDR3: TGTGCCAGCAGCGGGGGGGGGACAGGGGCCGGGGAGCTGTTTTTT. Translated, it gives CASSGGGTGAGELFF.

V usage is TRBV5-1 and J usage is TRBJ2-2; D possibly corresponds to TRBD1 (6 bases). This CDR3 is 17 amino acids long. V was clipped by 0 bases and J by 4 bases, with 16 bases between them. The germline V gene encodes CDR1 SGHRS and CDR2 YFSETQ. In DNA form, the CDR3 reads TGCGCCAGCAGCTTGGGAGGGACACTAGACCTCACCGGGGAGCTGTTTTTT. As protein: CASSLGGTLDLTGELFF.

V gene TRBV29-1 combines with J gene TRBJ1-5; 8 nucleotides agree with TRBD1. Germline V lookup: CDR1 SQVTM, CDR2 ANQGSEA. The CDR3 is made up of 13 amino acids. The V and J ends lost 6 bases and 6 bases, in that order; junction bases with no gene match: 7. CDR3 bases: TGCAGCGTCCAGGGGGCTGGCGGTCAGCCCCAGCATTTT. Encoded protein: CSVQGAGGQPQHF.

The chain is built from TRBV6-5 and TRBJ2-7, with unresolved D. The CDR3 consists of 15 residues. V was clipped by 2 bases and J by 1 base, with 12 bases between them. Looked up from germline, CDR1 is MNHEY and CDR2 is SVGAGI. In nucleotides, the CDR3 is TGTGCCAGCAGTTACGATCCGGCGCAGTCCTACGAGCAGTACTTC. Translated: CASSYDPAQSYEQYF.

The chain links TRBV6-5 to TRBJ2-7; TRBD2 agrees at 8 bases. V dropped 4 bases and J dropped 7; count of bases not matched to a gene: 3. Germline V lookup: CDR1 MNHEY, CDR2 SVGAGI. The CDR3 covers 12 residues. The CDR3 DNA is TGTGCCAGCAGTTTGCGGGGGGTAGAGCAGTACTTC. Residues: CASSLRGVEQYF.

The chain is built from TRBV6-5 and TRBJ1-2, with D possibly being TRBD1 (6 bases). Germline lookup yields CDR1 MNHEY and CDR2 SVGAGI. This CDR3 comprises 15 residues. Trimming removed 0 bases at V and 5 bases at J, with 13 bases between. DNA for the CDR3: TGTGCCAGCAGTTACTCAGCGGGGGCAGGGTATGGCTACACCTTC. Its protein product is CASSYSAGAGYGYTF.

This clone occurred a few times. The V call is TRBV30, the J call TRBJ2-3; weak D call: TRBD2 (7 bases). CDR3 length: 13 residues. Trimming removed 2 bases from V and 4 bases from J, with 10 bases in between. Germline CDR1 GTSNPN, CDR2 SVGIG (reference sequence). CDR3 amino acids: CAWSPGGPDTQYF. The DNA for the CDR3 is TGTGCCTGGAGTCCGGGGGGCCCAGATACGCAGTATTTT.

This clone was detected only once. This rearrangement joins TRBV25-1 to TRBJ1-1; maybe TRBD1 (5 bases). Germline-derived CDR1 and CDR2 are MGHDK and SYGVNS. V lost 2 bases and J 2 bases, leaving 15 bases between the germline ends. The CDR3 loop spans 16 amino acids. The CDR3 nucleotides read TGTGCCAGCAGTGAACACGTCCAGGGTGACAACACTGAAGCTTTCTTT. Its protein product is CASSEHVQGDNTEAFF.

The rearrangement joins TRBV7-6 to TRBJ1-1; 7 bases fit TRBD1. Germline trimming cut 2 bases from V and 2 bases from J; bases unmatched to any gene: 5. The germline V gene encodes CDR1 SGHVS and CDR2 FNYEAQ. The CDR3 spans 15 residues. The CDR3 sequence is CASSLRGPANTEAFF. Written as DNA, the CDR3 is TGTGCCAGCAGCTTAAGGGGGCCGGCAAACACTGAAGCTTTCTTT.

Regarding this clone: At one end the junction does not follow the germline gene, possibly because of a read error. The chain is built from TRBV7-7 and TRBJ2-2, with 7 bases aligning to TRBD1. Germline V gives CDR1 SSHAT, CDR2 FNYEAQ (reference sequence). The CDR3 covers 14 residues. CDR3 loop: CASSLATGDGELFF. The CDR3 nucleotides are TGTGCTAGCAGCTTAGCTACAGGGGACGGGGAGCTGTTTTTT.

The rearrangement links TRBV7-2 to TRBJ1-5, with a weak D call TRBD1 (5 bases). This CDR3 has 15 amino acids. The germline CDR1 and CDR2 sequences are SGHTA and FQGNSA. The V end was cut by 5 bases, the J end by 5 bases, with 16 bases between. CDR3 residues: CASSPRSGGDQPQHF. CDR3 sequence (DNA): TGTGCCAGCAGCCCGCGGTCGGGGGGGGATCAGCCCCAGCATTTT.

This clone was seen a handful of times. The V and J genes are TRBV29-1 and TRBJ2-2; a possible D gene is TRBD1 (6 bases). This CDR3 comprises 13 residues. V was trimmed by 7 bases and J by 7 bases, leaving 16 bases between them. Looked up from germline, CDR1 is SQVTM and CDR2 is ANQGSEA. The CDR3 reads CSGLTGTVGELFF. CDR3 DNA: TGCAGCGGATTAACAGGGACGGTCGGGGAGCTGTTTTTT.

The genes are TRBV5-1 and TRBJ2-5; D is possibly TRBD2 (6 bases). The germline V and J ends were trimmed by 0 bases and 4 bases, with 16 bases remaining between them. CDR3 size: 16 residues. CDR1 and CDR2 from the germline V gene are SGHRS and YFSETQ. For the CDR3, the DNA is TGCGCCAGCAGCTTGGCCGGAGGGGTTCGGCTAGAGACCCAGTACTTC. This sequence encodes CASSLAGGVRLETQYF.

The table lists this clone with a count of one. This chain connects TRBV18 to TRBJ2-1; no definite D call. The CDR3 is made up of 13 amino acids. The germline CDR1 and CDR2 sequences are KGHSH and LQKENI. V lost 2 bases and J lost 8, with 10 bases in between. As DNA, the CDR3 is TGTGCCAGCTCACCAGCTAGTAACCATGAGCAGTTCTTC. It codes for CASSPASNHEQFF.

The rearrangement links TRBV13 to TRBJ2-2; D is unresolved. Germline V lookup: CDR1 PRHDT, CDR2 FYEKMQ (reference sequence). CDR3 size: 14 residues. V was cut by 1 base and J by 4 bases, with 7 bases left in between. In DNA, the CDR3 is TGTGCCAGCAGCTTAGTGGTGGGCACCGGGGAGCTGTTTTTT. Protein sequence: CASSLVVGTGELFF.

Only a few counts were recorded for this clone. This chain connects TRBV5-1 to TRBJ2-7; D is possibly TRBD1 (7 bases). Germline V gene sequence: CDR1 SGHRS, CDR2 YFSETQ. Between the trimmed V and J ends, which lost 4 bases and 0 bases, there was a span of 20 bases. The CDR3 runs to 17 residues. CDR3 nucleotides: TGCGCCAGCAGCCTTGGAGGAGGAGGGACAGCCTCCTACGAGCAGTACTTC. It specifies CASSLGGGGTASYEQYF.

The chain couples TRBV6-6 to TRBJ2-1; 9 bases map to TRBD1. Germline V lookup: CDR1 MNHNY, CDR2 SVGAGI (reference sequence). The CDR3 spans 14 residues. The V and J ends lost 4 bases and 6 bases, in that order; junction bases with no gene match: 4. The CDR3 loop is CASSWDRESNEQFF. CDR3 nucleotides: TGTGCCAGCAGTTGGGACAGGGAGAGCAATGAGCAGTTCTTC.

This clone occurred once. Other DNA sequences in this specimen translate into the identical CDR3. This sequence joins TRBV5-1 and TRBJ1-3; no clear D. V was pared by 2 bases and J by 2 bases, with 8 bases between. The CDR3 sequence is 14 residues long. The germline gives CDR1 SGHRS, CDR2 YFSETQ. CDR3 residues: CASSFREPGNTIYF. For the CDR3, the DNA is TGCGCCAGCAGCTTTCGGGAGCCTGGAAACACCATATATTTT.

The gene calls are TRBV7-2 and TRBJ2-1, with 16 bases identical to TRBD2. The germline CDR1 and CDR2 sequences are SGHTA and FQGNSA. The trim removed 0 bases at V and 0 bases at J, leaving 2 bases unmatched. This CDR3 region has 19 residues. In DNA, the CDR3 is TGTGCCAGCAGCTTAGCGGGGACTAGCGGGGGGGCCTCCTACAATGAGCAGTTCTTC. This gives the protein CASSLAGTSGGASYNEQFF.

This clone occurred once. The chain couples TRBV30 to TRBJ2-4; no clear D gene. Germline CDR1 reads GTSNPN; CDR2 reads SVGIG (reference sequence). The CDR3 runs to 16 residues. V was pared by 1 base and J by 1 base, with 14 bases between. CDR3 residues: CAWSEEFQLAKNIQYF. CDR3 sequence (DNA): TGTGCCTGGAGTGAAGAGTTTCAGTTGGCCAAAAACATTCAGTACTTC.

In DNA form, the CDR3 reads TGTGCCAGCAGCCCTTCGGGGACTAGCTCCTACGAGCAGTACTTC. This codes for CASSPSGTSSYEQYF. The V and J genes are TRBV7-2 and TRBJ2-7; 8 bases line up with TRBD2. V gave up 5 bases and J gave up 0 bases; unmatched junction bases: 6. Germline CDR1 reads SGHTA; CDR2 reads FQGNSA. The CDR3 sequence is 15 residues long.